This TCR beta chain was retrieved from a study of sequential checkpoint blockade in melanoma. Overall study: First-line arms were nivolumab then ipilimumab, or the reverse, randomized 1:1.

The CDR3 is made up of 14 amino acids. CDR1 is SGHDT and CDR2 is YYEEEE in the germline V gene. Trimming took off 0 bases at V and 4 bases at J, with 10 bases between the two ends. Some clones are missing from TCRdb's copy, which holds only in-frame ones; the method was immunoSEQ multiplex PCR. The data contain around 15,000 clones, around 94% of them singletons. Stated treatment: randomized to nivolumab then ipilimumab (arm A) or the reverse (arm B). No patient had prior DNA-damaging chemotherapy. PBMC sorting kept live CD3+CD8+ cells without CD19 or CD56. Sample: CD8+ T cells sorted from blood (inferred from file names), taken from a patient given nivolumab and ipilimumab in sequence. The chain has TRBV5-6 and TRBJ1-1; D is unresolved. This TCR was sampled from a human donor with melanoma. The CDR3 DNA reads as TGTGCCAGCAGCTTGGCGGGTTTTGTCACTGAAGCTTTCTTT. The encoded protein is CASSLAGFVTEAFF.